These T cell receptor beta chains were read from a single sample in a study of blood T cell repertoires in COVID-19. The protocol was immunoSEQ multiplex PCR, while the TCRdb copy is restricted to in-frame clones and leaves out a portion. The sample holds more than 85,000 clones; 87% are singletons and the top ten take about a sixth. What was sequenced was peripheral blood. Receptor source: a human donor in a cohort sampled during active COVID-19. CDR3s leave out the opening cysteine and the closing phenylalanine or tryptophan.

cdr3_length: 12
v_call: TRBV5-4
cdr3_aa: ASSVPQGNGELF

cdr3_length: 13
v_call: TRBV28
cdr3_aa: ASSYGVLEVHGYT

cdr3_length: 12
v_call: TRBV12-5
cdr3_aa: ASGFYTGIAKLF

cdr3_length: 11
v_call: TRBV11-1
cdr3_aa: ASSLGQETEAF

cdr3_length: 13
v_call: TRBV5-1
cdr3_aa: ASSLAGSYPGELF

cdr3_length: 15
v_call: TRBV6-2/TRBV6-3
cdr3_aa: ASSYVLAGATRDEQF

cdr3_length: 16
v_call: TRBV6-1
cdr3_aa: ASSEAGRGWPSGNTIY

cdr3_length: 9
v_call: TRBV3-1/TRBV3-2
cdr3_aa: ASSRAAEAF

cdr3_length: 12
v_call: TRBV18
cdr3_aa: ASSLQGLDYGYT

cdr3_length: 11
v_call: TRBV7-9
cdr3_aa: ASSRDRYSPLH

cdr3_length: 12
v_call: TRBV7-2
cdr3_aa: ASSEGHSGNTIY

cdr3_length: 14
v_call: TRBV6-2/TRBV6-3
cdr3_aa: ASSYQWGKEYTEAF

cdr3_length: 13
v_call: TRBV6-5
cdr3_aa: ASRPPTGSFYIQY

cdr3_length: 13
v_call: TRBV7-3
cdr3_aa: ASSFNSRGNYGYT

cdr3_length: 15
v_call: TRBV12-5
cdr3_aa: ASGLGQGDLTNEKLF

cdr3_length: 13
v_call: TRBV6-5
cdr3_aa: ASRSEGGVNSPLH

cdr3_length: 11
v_call: TRBV6-5
cdr3_aa: ASSPRDSYTQY

cdr3_length: 10
v_call: TRBV3-1/TRBV3-2
cdr3_aa: ASSQWDSEAF